This T cell receptor (beta chain) was retrieved from a study of radiation and T cells in renal cell carcinoma. The study's findings and limits: In blood, top tumor clones expanded by 2 weeks, shrinking by 4. Without pretreatment biopsies, baseline tumor clonotype presence was undetermined.

The ends were cut back, 0 bases at V and 0 bases at J, with 9 bases in the middle. Germline CDR1 LGHNA, CDR2 YSLEER. The CDR3 is 15 amino acids. To note about this clone: What it recognizes is unknown.

Noted time point: blood 2 weeks post-SBRT. Treatment reported: 15 Gy SBRT to primary tumor, nephrectomy 4 weeks later. Blood was sampled at baseline, 2 weeks and 4 weeks after SBRT. The table came from immunoSEQ multiplex PCR; TCRdb's copy has only in-frame clones and leaves some out. The data hold roughly 130,000 clones, with more than 75% observed a single time. The chain recombines TRBV4-3 with TRBJ2-7; D possibly corresponds to TRBD1 (6 bases). This receptor was identified in a woman aged 70-85 years with renal cell carcinoma. Specimen: blood, collected from a patient whose treatment included radiotherapy and nephrectomy. CDR3 nucleotide sequence: TGCGCCAGCAGCCAAGAGTGGGACATCTCCTACGAGCAGTACTTC. It encodes CASSQEWDISYEQYF.